This record looks at one TCR beta chain sequence and its context. Its antigen is as yet unknown. The CD8+ and CD4+ T cells were isolated magnetically using a negative isolation approach, whereas the TEMRA cells were enriched by FACS. The data were taken from a study of CD8 T cells in Susac syndrome. Across the study: Active disease was present in roughly 6 of the sequenced Susac syndrome patients, and remission in fewer than 10. The study's findings and limits: The study identified about seventeen and five Susac-specific public clones in total CD8+ and CD8+ TEMRA repertoires.

This CDR3 is built from 16 residues. The V segment lost 5 bases and the J segment 0 bases; nucleotides outside the gene matches: 6. Random hexamers were used to reverse transcribe an amount of about 0.45 to 1 ug RNA. MiXCR was run by TCRdb on the immunoSEQ multiplex PCR reads, yielding one entry per CDR3 protein. Here the sample spans around 23,000 distinct CDR3 sequences, roughly 93% being singletons. The V call is TRBV12-3 or TRBV12-4, the J call TRBJ1-5; 8 nucleotides line up with TRBD1. The sequencing input was CD8+ T cells from PBMCs. This clonotype originated in a human donor with Susac syndrome. The CDR3 region is CASSHDRGYSNQPQHF. CDR3 in DNA: TGTGCCAGCAGTCACGACAGGGGATATAGCAATCAGCCCCAGCATTTT.